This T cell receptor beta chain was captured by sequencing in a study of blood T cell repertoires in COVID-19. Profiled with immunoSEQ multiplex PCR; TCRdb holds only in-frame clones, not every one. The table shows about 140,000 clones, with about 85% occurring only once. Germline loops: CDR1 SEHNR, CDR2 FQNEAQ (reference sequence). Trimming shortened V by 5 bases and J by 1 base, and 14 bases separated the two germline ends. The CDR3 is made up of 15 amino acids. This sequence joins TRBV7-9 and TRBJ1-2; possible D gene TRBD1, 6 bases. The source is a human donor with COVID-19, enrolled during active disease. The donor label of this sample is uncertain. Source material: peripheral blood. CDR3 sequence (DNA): TGTGCCAGCAGCAAAGGGGCAGGGGTTAACTATGGCTACACCTTC. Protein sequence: CASSKGAGVNYGYTF.